Shown below are 29 T cell receptor beta chains from a single sample sequenced in a study of T-cell memory formation after mild COVID-19 (dated by TCRdb to the early 2020s). Library method: 5' RACE. The sequencer was an Illumina NovaSeq 6000. Clones were called with MiXCR by TCRdb after fastp trimmed the public reads at Q25, and only in-frame beta chains were retained. Rows merge per CDR3 protein into single entries with the most common DNA and genes. This sample is represented by some 350,000 distinct CDR3 sequences; under 15% of them were singletons. The top ten clones comprise around a fifth of the sample. Sequenced sample: PBMCs or a T cell subset sorted from them (not recorded which). Every receptor here comes from a man between 18 and 35 years old who had mild COVID-19 (a few samples of this study predate the infection). The sample titles of this study are shuffled in the database, so cell type and time point are left out; the donor was told from shared clones.

The table lists this clonotype with many counts. This chain joins TRBV5-1 and TRBJ2-7, with 7 bases that match TRBD1. The CDR3 consists of 15 residues. CDR1 and CDR2 (germline): SGHRS, YFSETQ. The ends lost 2 bases at V and 3 bases at J; junction bases unmatched: 8. The CDR3 DNA follows: TGCGCCAGCAGCTTCCGGGACAGCGACTACTACGAGCAGTACTTC. Its protein is CASSFRDSDYYEQYF. The full variable domain, in which reference TRBV5-1 and TRBJ2-7 provide the parts outside the CDR3, is KAGVTQTPRYLIKTRGQQVTLSCSPISGHRSVSWYQQTPGQGLQFLFEYFSETQRNKGNFPGRFSGRQFSNSRSEMNVSTLELGDSALYLCASSFRDSDYYEQYFGPGTRLTVT.

This clonotype was picked up a small number of times. The chain links TRBV20-1 to TRBJ2-3; possibly TRBD2 for D (5 bases). Germline assignment: CDR1 DFQATT and CDR2 SNEGSKA (reference sequence). Trimming left V 7 bases short and J 0 bases short, with 17 bases between. The CDR3 runs 15 residues. The CDR3 protein is CSVGLRGSSTDTQYF. The CDR3 bases are TGCAGTGTAGGGTTGCGCGGGTCTAGCACAGATACGCAGTATTTT.

The rearrangement joins TRBV20-1 to TRBJ2-3; D remains ambiguous. The CDR3 consists of 14 residues. Germline CDR1 DFQATT, CDR2 SNEGSKA (reference sequence). Trimming took off 3 bases at V and 1 base at J, with 11 bases between the two ends. The CDR3 DNA reads as TGCAGTGCTAGGTGGGTTCTGGGCACAGATACGCAGTATTTT. It codes for CSARWVLGTDTQYF.

This clonotype appeared a few times. V gene TRBV20-1 combines with J gene TRBJ1-2, with a tentative D call TRBD1 (5 bases). V lost 3 bases, J lost 4 bases, and 12 bases lay in between. Germline V gives CDR1 DFQATT, CDR2 SNEGSKA (reference sequence). This CDR3 has 13 residues. This CDR3 is CSASPRVGYGYTF. Here the CDR3 DNA reads TGCAGTGCTAGCCCCAGGGTTGGCTATGGCTACACCTTC.

This clonotype was detected a few times. This chain joins TRBV9 and TRBJ1-1, with a tentative D call TRBD1 (5 bases). The V and J ends lost 0 bases and 7 bases respectively, with 19 bases between them. This CDR3 contains 16 residues. The V gene's germline CDR1 is SGDLS and CDR2 YYNGEE. Here the CDR3 reads CASSVGDGRVGGEAFF. In DNA form, the CDR3 reads TGTGCCAGCAGCGTAGGCGATGGCAGGGTGGGGGGTGAAGCTTTCTTT.

The rearrangement uses TRBV5-6 and TRBJ2-1; D uncertain. The CDR3 totals 14 residues. Germline V lookup: CDR1 SGHDT, CDR2 YYEEEE. Trimming removed 4 bases from V and 2 bases from J, with 10 bases in between. CDR3: CASSPTTAYNEQFF. CDR3 sequence (DNA): TGTGCCAGCAGCCCCACGACGGCCTACAATGAGCAGTTCTTC.

The chain has TRBV2 and TRBJ2-1; perhaps TRBD2 as D (7 bases). The length of the CDR3 is 12 residues. Trimming took 6 bases from V and 9 from J, leaving 12 bases between them. The germline V gene has CDR1 SNHLY and CDR2 FYNNEI. CDR3 DNA sequence: TGTGCCAGCAGGAAAGGGGGGGCTGAGCAGTTCTTC. This translates into CASRKGGAEQFF.

In this sample, this clonotype turned up a few times. The chain recombines TRBV4-1 with TRBJ1-1; D may be TRBD1 (5 bases). The germline CDR1 and CDR2 sequences are MGHRA and YSYEKL. The CDR3 is made up of 12 amino acids. Trimming left V 1 base short and J 10 bases short, with 10 bases between. CDR3 sequence (DNA): TGCGCCAGCAGCCAAGGCGGGGCGGCAGCTTTCTTT. Translating it yields CASSQGGAAAFF.

This clonotype was picked up many times. The J gene is TRBJ2-1, the V gene TRBV4-3; D call uncertain. CDR3 length equals 15 residues. Trimming removed 2 bases at V and 6 bases at J, with 14 bases between. Germline lookup yields CDR1 LGHNA and CDR2 YSLEER. CDR3 in DNA: TGCGCCAGCAGCCAAACCCCCCAGAAGGGCAATGAGCAGTTCTTC. The encoded protein is CASSQTPQKGNEQFF.

The gene calls are TRBV6-2 or TRBV6-3 and TRBJ1-5; TRBD1 aligns across 9 bases. Germline CDR1 and CDR2: MNHEY and SVGEGT. There are 14 residues in the CDR3. V was clipped by 6 bases and J by 7 bases; unmatched bases: 7. CDR3 in amino acids: CASRNTGGGQPQHF. For the CDR3, the DNA is TGTGCCAGCAGAAATACAGGGGGCGGACAGCCCCAGCATTTT.

The V gene is TRBV4-1, the J gene TRBJ1-2, with a tentative D call TRBD1 (5 bases). This CDR3 contains 15 residues. Trimming took 0 bases from V and 4 from J, leaving 12 bases between them. Germline lookup yields CDR1 MGHRA and CDR2 YSYEKL. CDR3 residues: CASSQEGALAYGYTF. The CDR3 region has the DNA TGCGCCAGCAGCCAAGAAGGGGCTCTCGCCTATGGCTACACCTTC.

CDR3 region: CSVRGGQGNQPQHF. Here the CDR3 DNA reads TGCAGTGTCAGGGGGGGACAGGGCAATCAGCCCCAGCATTTT. The chain employs TRBV20-1 and TRBJ1-5; 8 nucleotides match TRBD1. Germline values: CDR1 DFQATT, CDR2 SNEGSKA (reference sequence). CDR3 length: 14 amino acids. Trimming took 7 bases from V and 2 from J; bases not matched to a gene: 7.

The chain has TRBV5-6 and TRBJ2-1; TRBD1 aligns across 12 bases. The CDR3 totals 19 residues. Trimming cost V 4 bases and J 0 bases; bases outside gene matches: 11. CDR1 is SGHDT, CDR2 YYEEEE, per germline. The CDR3 sequence is CASSGTGTGGSSSYNEQFF. CDR3 nucleotides: TGTGCCAGCAGCGGAACCGGGACAGGGGGCTCAAGCTCCTACAATGAGCAGTTCTTC.

The sample holds a few counts of this clonotype. The chain is built from TRBV7-8 and TRBJ1-5, with D possibly TRBD1 on 5 matching bases. With 9 bases removed from V and 5 bases from J, the gap between germline ends came to 11 bases. Germline V gene data show CDR1 as SGHVS and CDR2 as FQNEAQ. CDR3 length equals 12 residues. The CDR3 DNA is TGTGCCAGTGGGGGGGGGTATCAGCCCCAGCATTTT. This sequence encodes CASGGGYQPQHF.

The V gene is TRBV7-9, the J gene TRBJ2-7; 10 bases map to TRBD1. The CDR3 has 15 amino acids. Germline V CDR1 and CDR2: SEHNR, FQNEAQ (reference sequence). The ends lost 5 bases at V and 5 bases at J; junction bases unmatched: 9. CDR3 in amino acids: CASSPGTGARDEQYV. CDR3 sequence (DNA): TGTGCCAGCAGCCCAGGGACAGGGGCGCGGGACGAGCAGTACGTC.

This clonotype was detected a few times. This rearrangement joins TRBV15 to TRBJ2-5, with a weak D call TRBD2 (6 bases). Germline assignment: CDR1 LNHNV and CDR2 YYDKDF (reference sequence). The CDR3 spans 12 residues. V lost 0 bases, J lost 7 bases, and 6 bases lay in between. The CDR3 nucleotides are TGTGCCACCAGCAGAGAGGGGGGGACCCAGTACTTC. Translated, it gives CATSREGGTQYF.

The gene calls are TRBV11-2 and TRBJ2-7; 8 nucleotides match TRBD1. With 5 bases clipped from V and 6 bases from J, the junction kept 12 bases outside the gene matches. The CDR3 consists of 15 residues. Germline V gene lookup returns CDR1 SGHAT and CDR2 FQNNGV. In nucleotides, the CDR3 is TGTGCCAGCAGCGGACAACAGGGGGTGGTTTTCGAGCAGTACTTC. Translating it yields CASSGQQGVVFEQYF.

The J gene is TRBJ2-2, the V gene TRBV7-3, with 11 nucleotides matching TRBD1. V lost 5 bases and J lost 8; bases outside the gene matches: 4. This CDR3 spans 14 amino acids. Germline CDR1 and CDR2: SGHTA and FQGTGA. As DNA, the CDR3 is TGTGCCAGCAGCCCCGGGACAGGGGGAGGGGAGCTGTTTTTT. This sequence encodes CASSPGTGGGELFF.

This clonotype was recorded at least ten times. The chain combines TRBV5-1 with TRBJ2-1, with 7 bases aligning to TRBD1. The CDR3 consists of 15 residues. Germline V CDR1 and CDR2: SGHRS, YFSETQ. The V segment lost 3 bases and the J segment 5 bases; nucleotides outside the gene matches: 8. The DNA for the CDR3 is TGCGCCAGCAGCTCCATGACAGGGCAGGACAATGAGCAGTTCTTC. Its translation: CASSSMTGQDNEQFF.

Remarks on this clonotype: The germline gene is not matched at one end of the junction; a read error may be the cause. J is TRBJ1-2 and V is TRBV7-9; the D is unclear. This CDR3 has 12 amino acids. Germline V gene sequence: CDR1 SEHNR, CDR2 FQNEAQ (reference sequence). CDR3 amino acids: CASSLSSGPIFF. DNA of the CDR3: TGTGCCAGCAGCTTAAGCTCGGGTCCAATATTCTTC.

The gene calls are TRBV4-1 and TRBJ2-3; the match to TRBD2 covers 13 bases. CDR3 length: 18 amino acids. V was pared by 0 bases and J by 6 bases, with 9 bases of the junction left unmatched. Germline V lookup: CDR1 MGHRA, CDR2 YSYEKL. This chain's CDR3 is CASSQDSSLAGGQDTQYF. The CDR3 coding sequence is TGCGCCAGCAGCCAAGATTCCTCACTAGCGGGGGGGCAGGATACGCAGTATTTT.

This sequence joins TRBV4-3 and TRBJ2-1; no clear D. V lost 0 bases, J lost 6 bases, and 6 bases lay in between. Germline V CDR1 and CDR2: LGHNA, YSLEER. The CDR3 runs 13 residues. Written as DNA, the CDR3 is TGCGCCAGCAGCCAAGATTGGAGCAATGAGCAGTTCTTC. This gives the protein CASSQDWSNEQFF.

This clonotype has only a few counts. V and J are TRBV3-1 and TRBJ2-1; D is possibly TRBD2 (5 bases). Trimming stripped 0 bases from V and 6 bases from J, with 15 bases between. This CDR3 contains 16 residues. Germline values: CDR1 LGHDT, CDR2 YNNKEL (reference sequence). The CDR3 reads CASSQDIGEKGNEQFF. The CDR3 bases are TGTGCCAGCAGCCAAGATATCGGGGAGAAAGGCAATGAGCAGTTCTTC.

This clonotype was counted only a few times. The chain joins TRBV7-8 to TRBJ2-5; 8 nucleotides align to TRBD2. Germline loops: CDR1 SGHVS, CDR2 FQNEAQ. CDR3 size: 14 residues. V lost 10 bases to trimming and J lost 3 bases; unmatched junction nucleotides: 10. CDR3 amino acids: CATQAGGLKETQYF. In nucleotides, the CDR3 is TGTGCCACGCAGGCGGGGGGCCTTAAAGAGACCCAGTACTTC.

V usage is TRBV20-1 and J usage is TRBJ1-1; TRBD1 matches at 8 bases. The CDR3 covers 13 residues. The V gene end was trimmed by 6 bases and the J gene end by 1 base; junction bases not matched to a gene: 4. Germline V gene lookup returns CDR1 DFQATT and CDR2 SNEGSKA (reference sequence). Written as DNA, the CDR3 is TGCAGTGCGAAACAGGGGGGGAACACTGAAGCTTTCTTT. This encodes CSAKQGGNTEAFF.

In its sample, this clonotype was seen a few times. The V and J genes are TRBV5-5 and TRBJ2-7; D is undetermined. The CDR3 is 14 amino acids. Germline V gene lookup returns CDR1 SGHKS and CDR2 YYEKEE (reference sequence). The V end was cut by 0 bases, the J end by 6 bases, with 13 bases between. The CDR3 reads CASSLGALWIEQYF. In DNA form, the CDR3 reads TGTGCCAGCAGCTTGGGGGCCCTTTGGATCGAGCAGTACTTC.

The CDR3 nucleotides read TGCAGTGCTAGAGTTGGGCTAGCTGCGGGTGAGCAGTTCTTC. Its protein is CSARVGLAAGEQFF. The chain joins TRBV20-1 to TRBJ2-1; weak D call: TRBD2 (5 bases). The V end lost 1 base, the J end lost 9 bases, and 16 bases lay between the germline ends. The CDR3 has 14 residues. The germline gives CDR1 DFQATT, CDR2 SNEGSKA (reference sequence).

This rearrangement joins TRBV28 to TRBJ2-3; D remains unclear. V lost 6 bases and J 0 bases, leaving 13 bases between the germline ends. Germline loops: CDR1 MDHEN, CDR2 SYDVKM. The CDR3 is 15 amino acids. CDR3 protein: CASRKTSASTDTQYF. CDR3 coding DNA: TGTGCCAGCAGGAAAACGTCTGCTAGCACAGATACGCAGTATTTT. Drawing the rest from reference TRBV28 and TRBJ2-3, the complete variable domain is DVKVTQSSRYLVKRTGEKVFLECVQDMDHENMFWYRQDPGLGLRLIYFSYDVKMKEKGDIPEGYSVSREKKERFSLILESASTNQTSMYLCASRKTSASTDTQYFGPGTRLTVL.

This clonotype has more than one count but fewer than ten. Here the CDR3 DNA reads TGCAGCGCCGACACAGGCGGAAACACCATATATTTT. Protein: CSADTGGNTIYF. This chain uses TRBV29-1 with TRBJ1-3, with D perhaps matching TRBD1 (5 bases). The CDR3 is made up of 12 amino acids. In germline, CDR1 is SQVTM, CDR2 ANQGSEA. The V gene lost 7 bases and the J gene lost 4 bases, with 11 bases spanning the gap.